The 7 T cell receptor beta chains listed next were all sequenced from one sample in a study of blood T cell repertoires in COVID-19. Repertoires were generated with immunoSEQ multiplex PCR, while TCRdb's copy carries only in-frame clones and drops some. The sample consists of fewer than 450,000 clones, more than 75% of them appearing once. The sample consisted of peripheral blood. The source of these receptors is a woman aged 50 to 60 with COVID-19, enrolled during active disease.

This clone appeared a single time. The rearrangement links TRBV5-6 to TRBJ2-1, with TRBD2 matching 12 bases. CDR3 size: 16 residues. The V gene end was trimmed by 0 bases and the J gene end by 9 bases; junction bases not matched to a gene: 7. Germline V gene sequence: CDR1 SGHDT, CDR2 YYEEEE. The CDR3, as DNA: TGTGCCAGCAGCTTGGTAGCGACTAGCGGGAGTATTGAGCAGTTCTTC. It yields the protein CASSLVATSGSIEQFF.

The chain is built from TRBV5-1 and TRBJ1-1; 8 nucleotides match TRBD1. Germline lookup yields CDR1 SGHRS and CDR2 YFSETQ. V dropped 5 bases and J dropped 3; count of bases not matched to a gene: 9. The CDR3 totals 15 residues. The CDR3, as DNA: TGCGCCAGCAGGGGGTCAGGGGGCTTGGACACTGAAGCTTTCTTT. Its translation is CASRGSGGLDTEAFF.

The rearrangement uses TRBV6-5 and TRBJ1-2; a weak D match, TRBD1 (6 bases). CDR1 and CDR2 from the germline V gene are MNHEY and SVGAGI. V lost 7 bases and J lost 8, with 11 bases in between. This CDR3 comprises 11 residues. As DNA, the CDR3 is TGTGCCAGCACCAACAGGGTCGGCTACACCTTC. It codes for CASTNRVGYTF.

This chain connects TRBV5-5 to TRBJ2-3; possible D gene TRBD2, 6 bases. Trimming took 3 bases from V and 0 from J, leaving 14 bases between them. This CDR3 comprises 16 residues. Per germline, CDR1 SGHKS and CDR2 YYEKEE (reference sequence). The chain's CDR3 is CASSSGGLSSTDTQYF. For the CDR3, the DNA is TGTGCCAGCAGCTCTGGGGGGTTGTCTAGCACAGATACGCAGTATTTT.

The CDR3 DNA sequence: TGCGCCAGCAGCCCCCAGGGGGCAGGGGGCACAGATACGCAGTATTTT. This sequence encodes CASSPQGAGGTDTQYF. This chain links TRBV4-3 with TRBJ2-3; 8 bases are a match to TRBD1. The V gene's germline CDR1 is LGHNA and CDR2 YSLEER. CDR3 length equals 16 residues. V lost 4 bases to trimming and J lost 1 base; unmatched junction nucleotides: 7.

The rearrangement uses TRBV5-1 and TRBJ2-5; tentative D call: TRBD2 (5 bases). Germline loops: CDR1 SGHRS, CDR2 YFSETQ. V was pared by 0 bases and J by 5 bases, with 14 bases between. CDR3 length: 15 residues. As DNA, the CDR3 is TGCGCCAGCAGCTTGGGACTAAAGGGCGGGGAGACCCAGTACTTC. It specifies CASSLGLKGGETQYF.

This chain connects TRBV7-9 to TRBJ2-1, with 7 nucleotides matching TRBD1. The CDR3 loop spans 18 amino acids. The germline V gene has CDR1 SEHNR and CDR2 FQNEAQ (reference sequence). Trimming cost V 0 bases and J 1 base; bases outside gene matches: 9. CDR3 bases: TGTGCCAGCAGCTTAGCCACCACCCGGGACAGATCCTACAATGAGCAGTTCTTC. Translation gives CASSLATTRDRSYNEQFF.